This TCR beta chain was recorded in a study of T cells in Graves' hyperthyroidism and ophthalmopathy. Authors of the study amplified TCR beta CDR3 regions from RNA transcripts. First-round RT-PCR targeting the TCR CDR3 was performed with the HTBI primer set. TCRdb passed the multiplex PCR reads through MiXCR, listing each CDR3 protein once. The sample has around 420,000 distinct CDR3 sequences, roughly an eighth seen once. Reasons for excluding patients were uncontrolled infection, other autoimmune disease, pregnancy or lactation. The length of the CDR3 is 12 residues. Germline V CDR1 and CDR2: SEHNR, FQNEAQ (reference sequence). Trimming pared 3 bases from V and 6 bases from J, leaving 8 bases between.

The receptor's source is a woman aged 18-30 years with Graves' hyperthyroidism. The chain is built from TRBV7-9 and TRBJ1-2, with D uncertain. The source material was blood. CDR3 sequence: CASSLMENGYTF. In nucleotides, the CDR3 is TGTGCCAGCAGCTTGATGGAGAATGGCTACACCTTC.